This T cell receptor beta chain was recovered during a study of cytomegalovirus exposure and HLA in healthy donors. The CDR3 covers 13 residues. Losses at the gene ends were 7 bases for V and 0 bases for J; bases not matched to a gene: 3. The germline gives CDR1 SQVTM, CDR2 ANQGSEA. This clone was found a few times. The PCR made use of 60 Vbeta and 13 Jbeta primers. TCRdb keeps only in-frame clones here, not all; method: immunoSEQ multiplex PCR. The sample has over 130,000 clones, over 65% seen once. Sequencing was carried out using PBMCs. The receptor's source is a woman aged 30 to 39 in good health and CMV-seronegative. V usage is TRBV29-1 and J usage is TRBJ1-1; 9 bases map to TRBD1. The CDR3 loop is CSGHRGLNTEAFF. DNA of the CDR3: TGCAGCGGACACAGGGGGCTGAACACTGAAGCTTTCTTT.